Listed here is a single T cell receptor (beta chain). These data are taken from a study of sequential checkpoint blockade in melanoma. This CDR3 has 15 amino acids. CDR1 MDHEN and CDR2 SYDVKM come from the germline V gene. V gave up 3 bases and J gave up 4 bases, with 15 bases separating them. The method was immunoSEQ multiplex PCR; TCRdb's version includes in-frame clones alone and lacks a portion of them. Here the sample spans thousands of clones, approximately 51% being singletons. The treatment: randomized to nivolumab then ipilimumab (arm A) or the reverse (arm B). DNA-damaging chemotherapy had not been given to any patient beforehand. From thawed PBMCs, live CD3+CD8+ cells negative for CD19 and CD56 were sorted.

Sequencing was performed on CD8+ T cells sorted from blood (inferred from file names), taken from a patient given nivolumab and ipilimumab in sequence. This clonotype was sampled from a human donor with melanoma. The chain has TRBV28 and TRBJ1-2, with D possibly being TRBD1 (5 bases). The CDR3 region is CASSFQGLASYGYTF. In DNA, the CDR3 is TGTGCCAGCAGTTTCCAGGGCTTGGCTAGCTATGGCTACACCTTC.